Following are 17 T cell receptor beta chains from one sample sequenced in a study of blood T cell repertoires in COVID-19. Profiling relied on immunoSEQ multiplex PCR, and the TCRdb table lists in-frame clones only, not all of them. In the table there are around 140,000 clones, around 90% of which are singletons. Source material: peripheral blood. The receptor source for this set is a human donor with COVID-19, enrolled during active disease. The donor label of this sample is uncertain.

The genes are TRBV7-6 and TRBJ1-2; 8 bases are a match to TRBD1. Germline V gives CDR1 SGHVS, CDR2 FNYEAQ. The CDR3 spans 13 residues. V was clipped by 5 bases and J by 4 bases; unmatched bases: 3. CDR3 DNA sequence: TGTGCCAGCAGCCCGGGACAGGTCTATGGCTACACCTTC. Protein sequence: CASSPGQVYGYTF.

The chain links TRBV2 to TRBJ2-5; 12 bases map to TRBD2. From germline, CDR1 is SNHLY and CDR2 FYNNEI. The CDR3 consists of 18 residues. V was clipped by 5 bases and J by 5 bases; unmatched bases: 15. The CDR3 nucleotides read TGTGCCAGCAGTAATCAACTCCTCCTAGCGGGGGGGCCTGAGACCCAGTACTTC. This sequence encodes CASSNQLLLAGGPETQYF.

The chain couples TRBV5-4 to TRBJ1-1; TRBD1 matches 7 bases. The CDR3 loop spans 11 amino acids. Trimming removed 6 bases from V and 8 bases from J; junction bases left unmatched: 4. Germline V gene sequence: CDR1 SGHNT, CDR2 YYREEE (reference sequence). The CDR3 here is CASTDRMEAFF. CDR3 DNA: TGTGCCAGCACGGACAGGATGGAAGCTTTCTTT.

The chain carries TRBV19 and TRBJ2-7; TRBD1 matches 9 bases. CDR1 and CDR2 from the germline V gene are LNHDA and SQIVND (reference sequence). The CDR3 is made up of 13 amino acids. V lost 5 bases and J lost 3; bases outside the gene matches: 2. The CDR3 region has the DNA TGTGCCAGTAGTGCGGGACAGGGCTACGAGCAGTACTTC. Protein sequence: CASSAGQGYEQYF.

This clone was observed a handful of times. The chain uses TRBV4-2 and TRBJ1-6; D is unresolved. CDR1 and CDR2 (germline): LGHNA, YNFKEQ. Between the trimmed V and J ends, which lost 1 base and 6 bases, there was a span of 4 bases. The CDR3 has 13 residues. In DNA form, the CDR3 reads TGTGCCAGCAGCCAAGTTAGTAATTCACCCCTCCACTTT. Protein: CASSQVSNSPLHF.

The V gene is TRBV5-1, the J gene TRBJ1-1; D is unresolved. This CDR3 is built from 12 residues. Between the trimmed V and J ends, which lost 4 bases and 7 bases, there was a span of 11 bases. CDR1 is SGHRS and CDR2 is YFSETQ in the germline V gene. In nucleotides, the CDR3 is TGCGCCAGCAGCACAGAATATAATGAAGCTTTCTTT. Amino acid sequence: CASSTEYNEAFF.

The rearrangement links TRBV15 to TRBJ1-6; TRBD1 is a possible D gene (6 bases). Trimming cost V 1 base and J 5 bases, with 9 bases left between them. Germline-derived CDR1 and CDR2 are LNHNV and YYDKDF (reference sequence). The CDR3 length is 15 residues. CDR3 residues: CATSRGTDNNSPLHF. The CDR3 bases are TGTGCCACCAGCAGAGGGACAGACAATAATTCACCCCTCCACTTT.

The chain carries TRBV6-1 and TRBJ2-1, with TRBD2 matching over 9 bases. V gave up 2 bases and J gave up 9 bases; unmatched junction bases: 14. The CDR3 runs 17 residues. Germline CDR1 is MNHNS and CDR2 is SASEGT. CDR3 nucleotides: TGTGCCAGCAGTGAACAAGTAGGGAGACTAGCGGCGGTTGAGCAGTTCTTC. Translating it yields CASSEQVGRLAAVEQFF.

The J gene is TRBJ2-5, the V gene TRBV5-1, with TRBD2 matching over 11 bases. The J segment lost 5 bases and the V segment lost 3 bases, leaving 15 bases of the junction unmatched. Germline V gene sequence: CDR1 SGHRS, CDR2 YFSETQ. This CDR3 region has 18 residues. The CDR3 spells CASSYALHSGGAWETQYF. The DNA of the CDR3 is TGCGCCAGCAGCTACGCCCTCCATAGCGGGGGGGCCTGGGAGACCCAGTACTTC. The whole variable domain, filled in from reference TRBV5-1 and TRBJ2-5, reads KAGVTQTPRYLIKTRGQQVTLSCSPISGHRSVSWYQQTPGQGLQFLFEYFSETQRNKGNFPGRFSGRQFSNSRSEMNVSTLELGDSALYLCASSYALHSGGAWETQYFGPGTRLLVL.

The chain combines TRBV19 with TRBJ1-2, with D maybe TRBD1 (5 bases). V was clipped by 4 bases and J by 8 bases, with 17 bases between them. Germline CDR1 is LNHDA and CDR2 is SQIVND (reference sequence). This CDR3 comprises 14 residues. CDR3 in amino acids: CASSTPRQSAGYTF. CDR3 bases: TGTGCCAGTAGTACCCCCCGACAGTCGGCAGGCTACACCTTC.

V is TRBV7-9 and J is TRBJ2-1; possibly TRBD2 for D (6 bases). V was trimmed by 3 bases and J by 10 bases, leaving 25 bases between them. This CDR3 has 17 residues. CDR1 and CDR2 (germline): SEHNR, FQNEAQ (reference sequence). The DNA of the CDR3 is TGTGCCAGCAGCTTCGGGGTGGGAGGAGTCGTGCTTCACGAGCAGTTCTTC. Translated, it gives CASSFGVGGVVLHEQFF.

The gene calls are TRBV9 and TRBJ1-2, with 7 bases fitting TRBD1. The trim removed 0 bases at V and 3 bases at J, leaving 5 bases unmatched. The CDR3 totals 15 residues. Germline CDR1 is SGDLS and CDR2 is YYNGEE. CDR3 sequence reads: CASSVDVGGDYGYTF. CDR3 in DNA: TGTGCCAGCAGCGTAGATGTAGGGGGCGACTATGGCTACACCTTC.

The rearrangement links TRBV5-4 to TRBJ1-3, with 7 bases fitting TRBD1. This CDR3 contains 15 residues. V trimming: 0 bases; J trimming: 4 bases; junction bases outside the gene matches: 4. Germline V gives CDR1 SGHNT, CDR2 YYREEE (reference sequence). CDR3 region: CASSLGGTAGNTIYF. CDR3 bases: TGTGCCAGCAGCTTGGGCGGGACAGCAGGAAACACCATATATTTT.

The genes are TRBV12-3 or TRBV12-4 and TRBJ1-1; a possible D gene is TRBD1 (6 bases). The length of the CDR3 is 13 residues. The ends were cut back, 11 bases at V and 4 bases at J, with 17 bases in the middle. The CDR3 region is CASGTIFSTEAFF. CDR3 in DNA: TGTGCCTCCGGGACAATTTTTAGCACTGAAGCTTTCTTT.

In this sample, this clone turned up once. For the CDR3, the DNA is TGTGCCAGCAGCACAGGGGGGAAAGGCACAGATACGCAGTATTTT. It yields the protein CASSTGGKGTDTQYF. The J gene is TRBJ2-3, the V gene TRBV5-4; 8 bases match TRBD1. The CDR3 extends over 15 amino acids. J lost 1 base, V lost 4 bases, and 5 bases had no gene match. Germline assignment: CDR1 SGHNT and CDR2 YYREEE (reference sequence).

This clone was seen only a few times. This chain's CDR3 is CASSLAASAIYEQYF. CDR3 coding DNA: TGCGCCAGCAGCCTCGCAGCTAGCGCGATCTACGAGCAGTACTTC. The J gene is TRBJ2-7, the V gene TRBV5-1; a weak D match, TRBD2 (6 bases). In germline, CDR1 is SGHRS, CDR2 YFSETQ. CDR3 size: 15 residues. V lost 4 bases, J lost 3 bases, and 17 bases lay in between.

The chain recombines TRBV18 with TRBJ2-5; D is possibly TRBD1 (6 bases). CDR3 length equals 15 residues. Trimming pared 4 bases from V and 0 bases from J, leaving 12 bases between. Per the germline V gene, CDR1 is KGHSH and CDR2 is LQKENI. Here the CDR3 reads CASSLRDKYQETQYF. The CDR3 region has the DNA TGTGCCAGCTCACTCCGGGACAAGTACCAAGAGACCCAGTACTTC.